The clone carrying this T cell receptor beta chain was observed a single time. The sample belongs to a study of cytomegalovirus exposure and HLA in healthy donors. The germline V gene encodes CDR1 SNHLY and CDR2 FYNNEI. The CDR3 covers 15 residues. With 6 bases clipped from V and 3 bases from J, the junction kept 9 bases outside the gene matches. 60 Vbeta and 13 Jbeta primers were used in PCR. The data were produced by immunoSEQ multiplex PCR, yet TCRdb's version contains in-frame clones alone and is incomplete. The table records under 200,000 clones, around 79% of them present only once. Sequences were obtained from PBMCs. The clonotype originates from a woman aged 45-65 years in good health and CMV-seronegative. This chain links TRBV2 with TRBJ1-1, with 8 bases that match TRBD1. The CDR3 DNA follows: TGTGCCAGCAGCCCCGGACAGGGTTGGGACACTGAAGCTTTCTTT. Translating it yields CASSPGQGWDTEAFF. Looking up the rest from reference TRBV2 and TRBJ1-1 gives the full variable domain: EPEVTQTPSHQVTQMGQEVILRCVPISNHLYFYWYRQILGQKVEFLVSFYNNEISEKSEIFDDQFSVERPDGSNFTLKIRSTKLEDSAMYFCASSPGQGWDTEAFFGQGTRLTVV.